The text below deals with one T cell receptor (beta chain). Sequencing of each sample assayed roughly 9.1 x 10^4 TCR templates. The data were produced by immunoSEQ multiplex PCR, yet TCRdb's version contains in-frame clones alone and is incomplete. The sample contains roughly 26,000 clones, 65% to 90% of which appear only once. The sample is drawn from a study of siplizumab effects on memory and regulatory T cells. Sequences were generated from unstimulated naive, memory, effector memory and TEMRA subsets in a few donor pairs. The CDR3 has 16 amino acids. V lost 4 bases to trimming and J lost 2 bases; unmatched junction nucleotides: 12. Germline loops: CDR1 SGHNT, CDR2 YYREEE (reference sequence).

The genes are TRBV5-4 and TRBJ2-7, with 7 bases that match TRBD2. Material for sequencing was memory CD4+ T cells sorted from blood. The receptor was derived from a human donor in good health. CDR3 sequence: CASSQPSSGSAYEQYF. CDR3 in DNA: TGTGCCAGCAGCCAACCTTCTAGCGGATCTGCCTACGAGCAGTACTTC.